These 9 T cell receptor beta chains came from one sample sequenced in a study of blood T cell repertoires in COVID-19. Profiling relied on immunoSEQ multiplex PCR, and the TCRdb table lists in-frame clones only, not all of them. The data hold some 85,000 clones, with more than 60% observed a single time. Source material: peripheral blood. The receptor source for this set is a woman older than 75 with active or convalescent COVID-19.

The V and J genes are TRBV14 and TRBJ2-6; possibly TRBD1 for D (6 bases). Trimming removed 2 bases at V and 0 bases at J, with 8 bases between. The CDR3 totals 16 residues. Germline V gene data show CDR1 as SGHDN and CDR2 as FVKESK. The CDR3 nucleotides are TGTGCCAGCAGCCAAAACAGGGACTCTGGGGCCAACGTCCTGACTTTC. It yields the protein CASSQNRDSGANVLTF.

CDR3 bases: TGTGCCAGCAGTTTATGGAGACTAGCGGGGCTATACAATGAGCAGTTCTTC. It yields the protein CASSLWRLAGLYNEQFF. This chain uses TRBV28 with TRBJ2-1, with TRBD2 identical over 11 bases. CDR1 and CDR2 from the germline V gene are MDHEN and SYDVKM. The CDR3 consists of 17 residues. The junction had 5 bases not matched to a gene; V was cut back by 0 bases and J by 4 bases.

This chain joins TRBV5-1 and TRBJ2-3; TRBD2 matches at 7 bases. The CDR3 extends over 15 amino acids. The trim removed 0 bases at V and 2 bases at J, leaving 3 bases unmatched. Germline CDR1 reads SGHRS; CDR2 reads YFSETQ. This chain's CDR3 is CASSLESGDTDTQYF. The CDR3, as DNA: TGCGCCAGCAGCTTGGAGAGCGGGGACACAGATACGCAGTATTTT. Full variable domain (remainder filled in from reference TRBV5-1 and TRBJ2-3): KAGVTQTPRYLIKTRGQQVTLSCSPISGHRSVSWYQQTPGQGLQFLFEYFSETQRNKGNFPGRFSGRQFSNSRSEMNVSTLELGDSALYLCASSLESGDTDTQYFGPGTRLTVL.

This clone came up a few times. The chain has TRBV5-1 and TRBJ2-3; 9 bases fit TRBD2. The CDR3 loop spans 15 amino acids. From germline, CDR1 is SGHRS and CDR2 YFSETQ. J lost 3 bases, V lost 4 bases, and 6 bases had no gene match. The CDR3 region has the DNA TGCGCCAGCAGCCCGACTAGCGGACCTACAGATACGCAGTATTTT. The encoded protein is CASSPTSGPTDTQYF.

The chain has TRBV2 and TRBJ2-5; TRBD2 aligns across 7 bases. The CDR3 extends over 15 amino acids. Germline CDR1 reads SNHLY; CDR2 reads FYNNEI. With V trimmed by 8 bases and J by 4 bases, 13 bases remained unmatched. In DNA, the CDR3 is TGTGCCAGCGGGGGGGGGACTGGCCTTGTAGAGACCCAGTACTTC. It specifies CASGGGTGLVETQYF.

In DNA, the CDR3 is TGTGCCAGCAGTTACTCGTGGCAGTCCTCTGGAAACACCATATATTTT. Translated: CASSYSWQSSGNTIYF. V is TRBV6-2 or TRBV6-3 and J is TRBJ1-3, with D unclear. This CDR3 is 16 amino acids long. CDR1 and CDR2 from the germline V gene are MNHEY and SVGEGT. V was shortened by 0 bases and J by 0 bases, with 9 bases between the two germline ends.

The J gene is TRBJ2-7, the V gene TRBV28, with D tentatively TRBD2 (5 bases). There are 16 residues in the CDR3. With 3 bases removed from V and 1 base from J, the gap between germline ends came to 16 bases. The germline CDR1 and CDR2 sequences are MDHEN and SYDVKM. The CDR3 here is CASSFSLAGLSYEQYF. The CDR3 DNA follows: TGTGCCAGCAGTTTTAGTTTGGCAGGACTTTCCTACGAGCAGTACTTC.

This clone has only a few counts. The rearrangement links TRBV29-1 to TRBJ1-1, with D possibly matching TRBD1 (6 bases). This CDR3 contains 12 residues. Deletions cut 4 bases from V and 4 bases from J, with 10 bases between. Germline-derived CDR1 and CDR2 are SQVTM and ANQGSEA. This CDR3 is CSVVQGPTEAFF. The CDR3 bases are TGCAGCGTTGTTCAGGGGCCCACTGAAGCTTTCTTT.

J is TRBJ2-1 and V is TRBV12-3 or TRBV12-4, with TRBD1 as a possible D gene (6 bases). This CDR3 spans 13 amino acids. Trimming removed 3 bases at V and 10 bases at J, with 13 bases between. The CDR3 coding sequence is TGTGCCAGCAGTTTTAGTGCCCAGGGGGAGCAGTTCTTC. This encodes CASSFSAQGEQFF.